This TCR beta chain comes out of a study of OX40 agonist ivuxolimab in advanced cancers. Findings of the study overall: At 0.1 to 3.0 mg/kg, CD4+ and CD8+ blood T cells expanded clonally by week 6.

Worth noting for this clone: Its antigen is undetermined.

Trimming shortened V by 5 bases and J by 1 base, and 8 bases separated the two germline ends. Germline assignment: CDR1 SGHNT and CDR2 YENEEA. This CDR3 region has 13 residues. TCRdb keeps only in-frame clones here, not all; method: immunoSEQ multiplex PCR. The repertoire has fewer than 95,000 clones, around 80% of them found once; the top ten carry around 0.48%. This receptor was obtained from an adult with an advanced solid tumor such as melanoma, head and neck, liver or kidney cancer. Sequences were derived from CD4+ or CD8+ T cells sorted from blood, sampled in a trial of the OX40 agonist ivuxolimab. The genes are TRBV11-3 and TRBJ1-1; maybe TRBD1 (5 bases). The CDR3 is CASSTDRNTEAFF. For the CDR3, the DNA is TGTGCCAGCAGCACCGACAGGAACACTGAAGCTTTCTTT.